This T cell receptor (beta chain) originates from a study of cytomegalovirus exposure and HLA in healthy donors. The V gene end was trimmed by 2 bases and the J gene end by 7 bases; junction bases not matched to a gene: 7. Germline V gene lookup returns CDR1 SGDLS and CDR2 YYNGEE. The CDR3 has 15 residues. TCRdb's table, derived via immunoSEQ multiplex PCR, lists solely in-frame clones and lacks some. The sample has 95,000 to 150,000 clones, roughly 95% seen once. The source of this sequence is a man aged 18 to 30 in good health and CMV-seronegative. Sequencing input: PBMCs. The chain couples TRBV9 to TRBJ2-1; 9 bases are a match to TRBD2. CDR3 DNA: TGTGCCAGCAGCGTCGGGCTAGCGGGGAGGAATGAGCAGTTCTTC. This codes for CASSVGLAGRNEQFF.